This TCR beta chain comes out of a study of cytomegalovirus exposure and HLA in healthy donors. Whole-study results and caveats: Using the classifier, cytomegalovirus status was reportedly diagnosed with high specificity and sensitivity.

The CDR3 has 16 residues. V was pared by 1 base and J by 0 bases, with 5 bases of the junction left unmatched. The germline V gene encodes CDR1 SGHRS and CDR2 YFSETQ. In regard to this clone: No antigen is known for it.

The assay was immunoSEQ multiplex PCR, and TCRdb's table has in-frame clones only and misses some. The sample lists under 300,000 clones; 80% to 90% were seen once. This clonotype was sampled from a woman aged 18-30 years in good health and CMV-seronegative. The chain carries TRBV5-1 and TRBJ1-1, with TRBD1 matching 8 bases. The source material was PBMCs. DNA of the CDR3: TGCGCCAGCAGCTTGACAGGGGGATCCCTGAACACTGAAGCTTTCTTT. It encodes CASSLTGGSLNTEAFF.